This TCR beta chain was retrieved from a study of T cell responses to AZD1222 COVID-19 vaccine. Some clones are missing from TCRdb's copy, which holds only in-frame ones; the method was immunoSEQ multiplex PCR. The table lists 70,000 to 95,000 clones, more than 70% of them singletons. In germline, CDR1 is SGHVS, CDR2 FQNEAQ. With 5 bases removed from V and 5 bases from J, the gap between germline ends came to 13 bases. The CDR3 extends over 14 amino acids. This receptor was taken from an adult in good health. The chain links TRBV7-8 to TRBJ2-1; perhaps TRBD2 as D (6 bases). The sequences come from peripheral blood, collected on day 0 of AZD1222 vaccination. CDR3 bases: TGTGCCAGCAGCCCGTGGACTACCCACAATGAGCAGTTCTTC. Translation gives CASSPWTTHNEQFF.